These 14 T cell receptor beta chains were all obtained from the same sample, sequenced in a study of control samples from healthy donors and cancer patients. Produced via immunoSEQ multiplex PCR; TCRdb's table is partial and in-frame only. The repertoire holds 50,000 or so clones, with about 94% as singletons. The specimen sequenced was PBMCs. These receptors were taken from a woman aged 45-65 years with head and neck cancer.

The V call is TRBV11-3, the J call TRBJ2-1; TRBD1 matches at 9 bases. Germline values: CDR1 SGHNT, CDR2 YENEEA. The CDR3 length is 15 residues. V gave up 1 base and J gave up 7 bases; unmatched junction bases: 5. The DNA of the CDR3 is TGTGCCAGCAGCTTAGCGGGACAGGGAAGGAATGAGCAGTTCTTC. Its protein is CASSLAGQGRNEQFF.

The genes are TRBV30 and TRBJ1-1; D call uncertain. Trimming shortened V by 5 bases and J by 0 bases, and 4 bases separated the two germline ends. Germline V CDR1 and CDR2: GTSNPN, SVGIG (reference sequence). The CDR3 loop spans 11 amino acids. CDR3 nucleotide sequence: TGTGCCTGGCTTCTGAACACTGAAGCTTTCTTT. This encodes CAWLLNTEAFF. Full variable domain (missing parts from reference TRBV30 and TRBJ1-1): SQTIHQWPATLVQPVGSPLSLECTVEGTSNPNLYWYRQAAGRGLQLLFYSVGIGQISSEVPQNLSASRPQDRQFILSSKKLLLSDSGFYLCAWLLNTEAFFGQGTRLTVV.

As DNA, the CDR3 is TGTGCCAGAAGCCCAACAGGGATGAACACCGGGGAGCTGTTTTTT. Translation: CARSPTGMNTGELFF. This sequence joins TRBV5-3 and TRBJ2-2; D possibly corresponds to TRBD1 (6 bases). TRBV5-3 has ORF status, its function being uncertain. CDR3 size: 15 residues. Between the trimmed V and J ends, which lost 4 bases and 1 base, there was a span of 11 bases.

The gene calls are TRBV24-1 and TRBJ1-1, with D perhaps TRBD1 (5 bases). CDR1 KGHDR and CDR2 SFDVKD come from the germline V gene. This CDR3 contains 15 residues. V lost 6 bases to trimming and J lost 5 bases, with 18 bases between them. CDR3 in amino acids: CATSSAQGRITEAFF. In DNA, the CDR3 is TGTGCCACCAGTTCGGCTCAGGGTAGGATAACTGAAGCTTTCTTT.

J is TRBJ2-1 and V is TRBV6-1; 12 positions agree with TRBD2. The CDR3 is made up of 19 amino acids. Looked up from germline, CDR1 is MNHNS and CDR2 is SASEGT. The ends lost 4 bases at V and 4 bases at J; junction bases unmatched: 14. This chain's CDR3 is CASSAGQGRTSGKYNEQFF. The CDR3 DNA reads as TGTGCCAGCAGTGCCGGACAGGGACGGACTAGCGGGAAGTACAATGAGCAGTTCTTC.

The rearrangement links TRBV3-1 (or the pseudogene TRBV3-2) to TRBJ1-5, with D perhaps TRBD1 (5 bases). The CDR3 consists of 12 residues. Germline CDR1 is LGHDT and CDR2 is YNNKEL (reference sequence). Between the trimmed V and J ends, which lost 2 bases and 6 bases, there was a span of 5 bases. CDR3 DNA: TGTGCCAGCAGCCAACAGGGTCAGCCCCAGCATTTT. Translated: CASSQQGQPQHF.

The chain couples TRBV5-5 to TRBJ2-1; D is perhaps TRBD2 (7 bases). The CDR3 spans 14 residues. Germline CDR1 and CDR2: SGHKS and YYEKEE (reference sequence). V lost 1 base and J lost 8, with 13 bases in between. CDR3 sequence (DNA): TGTGCCAGCAGCTTGACAGGGAGGGAGGATGAGCAGTTCTTC. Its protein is CASSLTGREDEQFF. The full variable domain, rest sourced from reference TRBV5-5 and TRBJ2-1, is DAGVTQSPTHLIKTRGQQVTLRCSPISGHKSVSWYQQVLGQGPQFIFQYYEKEERGRGNFPDRFSARQFPNYSSELNVNALLLGDSALYLCASSLTGREDEQFFGPGTRLTVL.

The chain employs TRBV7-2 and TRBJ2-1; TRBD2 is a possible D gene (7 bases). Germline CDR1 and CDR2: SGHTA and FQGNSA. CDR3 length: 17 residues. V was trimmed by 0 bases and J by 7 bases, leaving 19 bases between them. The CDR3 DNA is TGTGCCAGCAGCTTAGCGCGTTGGGGGGGGGCCCGTAATGAGCAGTTCTTC. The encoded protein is CASSLARWGGARNEQFF.

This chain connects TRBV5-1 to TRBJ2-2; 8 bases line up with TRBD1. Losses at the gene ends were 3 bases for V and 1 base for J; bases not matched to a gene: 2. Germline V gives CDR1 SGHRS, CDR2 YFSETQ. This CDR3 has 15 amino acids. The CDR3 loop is CASSWGTGNTGELFF. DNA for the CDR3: TGCGCCAGCAGCTGGGGGACAGGGAACACCGGGGAGCTGTTTTTT.

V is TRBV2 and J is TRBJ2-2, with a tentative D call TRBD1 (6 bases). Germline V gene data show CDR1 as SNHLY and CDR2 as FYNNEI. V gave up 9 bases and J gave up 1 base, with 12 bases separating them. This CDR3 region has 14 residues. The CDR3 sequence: CASLTGLNTGELFF. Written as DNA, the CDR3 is TGTGCCAGTCTGACAGGCTTGAACACCGGGGAGCTGTTTTTT. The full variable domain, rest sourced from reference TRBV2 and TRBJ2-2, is EPEVTQTPSHQVTQMGQEVILRCVPISNHLYFYWYRQILGQKVEFLVSFYNNEISEKSEIFDDQFSVERPDGSNFTLKIRSTKLEDSAMYFCASLTGLNTGELFFGEGSRLTVL.

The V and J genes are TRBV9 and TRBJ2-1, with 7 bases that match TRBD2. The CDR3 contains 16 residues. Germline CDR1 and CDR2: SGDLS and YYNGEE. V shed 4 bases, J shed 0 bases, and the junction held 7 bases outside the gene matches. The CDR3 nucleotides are TGTGCCAGCAGCTCTAGCGGCGGGAGCTCCTACAATGAGCAGTTCTTC. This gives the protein CASSSSGGSSYNEQFF.

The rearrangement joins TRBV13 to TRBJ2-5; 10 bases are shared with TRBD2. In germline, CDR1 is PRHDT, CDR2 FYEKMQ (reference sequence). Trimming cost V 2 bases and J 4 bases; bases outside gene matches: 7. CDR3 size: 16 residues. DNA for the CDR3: TGTGCCAGCAGCTTAAAGGTCTTAGCGGGGGGAGAGACCCAGTACTTC. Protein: CASSLKVLAGGETQYF.

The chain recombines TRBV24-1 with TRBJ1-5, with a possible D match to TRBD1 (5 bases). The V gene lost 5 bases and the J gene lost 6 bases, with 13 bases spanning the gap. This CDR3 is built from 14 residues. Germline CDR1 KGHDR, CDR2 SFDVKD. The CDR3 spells CATSAQGGGQPQHF. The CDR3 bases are TGTGCCACCAGTGCCCAGGGAGGAGGTCAGCCCCAGCATTTT.

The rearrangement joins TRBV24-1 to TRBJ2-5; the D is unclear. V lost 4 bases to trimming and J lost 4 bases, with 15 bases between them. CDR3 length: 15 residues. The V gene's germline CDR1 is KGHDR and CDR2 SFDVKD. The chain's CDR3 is CATSESGLTLETQYF. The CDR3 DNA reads TGTGCCACCAGTGAATCAGGCCTTACCTTAGAGACCCAGTACTTC.